The T cell receptor (beta chain) under discussion was sequenced for a study of cytomegalovirus exposure and HLA in healthy donors. Regarding this clone: Its specificity is not known.

Study-level findings and limits: In an earlier analysis, productive rearrangement rates for most beta V segments clustered near 87% or 30%. Associated with cytomegalovirus, according to the listing, were around 160 TCR beta chains. Among CMV-associated TCR beta chains, most appeared HLA-restricted in a later analysis. With high specificity and sensitivity, the classifier reportedly diagnosed cytomegalovirus status.

13 Jbeta primers and 60 Vbeta primers were used for the PCR. Clones were sequenced by immunoSEQ multiplex PCR, and TCRdb holds only the in-frame ones, with some missing. The table records approximately 97,000 clones, approximately 80% of them present only once. Trimming stripped 6 bases from V and 6 bases from J, with 12 bases between. Germline loops: CDR1 MNHEY, CDR2 SMNVEV (reference sequence). The CDR3 covers 14 residues. This receptor was identified in a male donor in good health and CMV-seropositive. Sequenced input: PBMCs. The chain combines TRBV27 with TRBJ1-6; TRBD1 might be the D (6 bases). The CDR3 sequence: CASSRQGSNSPLHF. The CDR3 DNA reads TGTGCCAGCAGCCGCCAGGGGAGTAATTCACCCCTCCACTTT.